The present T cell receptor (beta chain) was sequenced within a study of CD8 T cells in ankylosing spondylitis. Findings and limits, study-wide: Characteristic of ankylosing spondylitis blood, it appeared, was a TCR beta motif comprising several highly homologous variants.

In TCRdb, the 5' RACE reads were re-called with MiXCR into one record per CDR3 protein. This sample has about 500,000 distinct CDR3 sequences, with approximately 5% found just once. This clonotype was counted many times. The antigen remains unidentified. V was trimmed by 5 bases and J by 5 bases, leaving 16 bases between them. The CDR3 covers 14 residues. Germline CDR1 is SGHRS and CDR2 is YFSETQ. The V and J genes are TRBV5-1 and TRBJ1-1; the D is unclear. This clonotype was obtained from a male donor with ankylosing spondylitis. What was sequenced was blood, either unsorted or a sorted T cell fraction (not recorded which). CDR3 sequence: CASSQGGGRTEAFF. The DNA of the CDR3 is TGCGCCAGCAGTCAAGGCGGAGGACGGACTGAAGCTTTCTTT.